Described below is a single TCR beta chain sequence and its context. What it recognizes is unknown. The data are from a study of T cell responses to AZD1222 COVID-19 vaccine. Libraries were prepared by immunoSEQ multiplex PCR; TCRdb keeps only in-frame clonotypes and omits some of them. The sample shows tens of thousands of clones, just over 85% of them seen only once. General observations from the study: Clonal diversity may have been underestimated, and the donors were mostly white British, with more females than males.

Trimming removed 4 bases from V and 1 base from J, with 11 bases in between. Germline-derived CDR1 and CDR2 are SGHDT and YYEEEE. The CDR3 loop spans 14 amino acids. This chain joins TRBV5-6 and TRBJ1-1; weak D call: TRBD1 (5 bases). The input for sequencing was peripheral blood, taken on day 0 of AZD1222 vaccination. The source of this sequence is an adult in good health. CDR3 region: CASSPGYRNTEAFF. In nucleotides, the CDR3 is TGTGCCAGCAGCCCAGGGTACAGGAACACTGAAGCTTTCTTT.